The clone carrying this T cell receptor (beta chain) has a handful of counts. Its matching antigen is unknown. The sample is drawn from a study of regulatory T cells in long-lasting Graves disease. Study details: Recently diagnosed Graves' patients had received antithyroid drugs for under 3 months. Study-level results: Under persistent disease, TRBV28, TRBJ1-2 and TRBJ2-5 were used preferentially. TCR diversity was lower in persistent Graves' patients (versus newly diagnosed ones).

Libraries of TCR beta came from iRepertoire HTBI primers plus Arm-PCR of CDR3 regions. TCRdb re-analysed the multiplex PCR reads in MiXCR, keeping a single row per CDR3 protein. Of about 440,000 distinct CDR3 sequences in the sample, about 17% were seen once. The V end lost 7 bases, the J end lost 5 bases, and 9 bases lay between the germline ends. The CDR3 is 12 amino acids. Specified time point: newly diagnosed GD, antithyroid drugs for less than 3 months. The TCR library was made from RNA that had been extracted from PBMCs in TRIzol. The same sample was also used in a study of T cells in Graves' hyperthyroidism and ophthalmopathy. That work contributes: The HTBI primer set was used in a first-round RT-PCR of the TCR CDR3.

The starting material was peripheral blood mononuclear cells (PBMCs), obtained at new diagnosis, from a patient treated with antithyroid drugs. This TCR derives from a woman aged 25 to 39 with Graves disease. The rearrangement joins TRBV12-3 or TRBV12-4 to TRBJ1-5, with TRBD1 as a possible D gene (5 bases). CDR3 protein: CASNLRDQPQHF. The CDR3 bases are TGTGCCAGCAACCTCAGGGATCAGCCCCAGCATTTT.